This record covers a single T cell receptor beta chain. Its antigen is unknown. The CDR3 length is 16 residues. After removal of 3 bases from V and 5 bases from J, the junction contained 5 bases not matched to a gene. The germline CDR1 and CDR2 sequences are DFQATT and SNEGSKA (reference sequence). The data stem from a study of breast tumors, draining lymph nodes, adjacent tissues. Samples came from axillary lymph nodes draining the breast cancer. Study-level results: Tumors had less TCR diversity than lymph nodes, more than nontumor tissue.

TCRdb recomputed calls from the multiplex PCR reads with MiXCR, one row per CDR3 protein. The data show 150,000 to 200,000 distinct CDR3 sequences, with approximately 30% seen just once and 3.5% to 4.5% held by the top ten. Sequenced: axillary lymph node tissue. This chain joins TRBV20-1 and TRBJ2-2; TRBD2 aligns across 14 bases. The sequence was obtained from a female donor with breast cancer. Some clones in this sample may be carry-over from other donors' samples. CDR3 bases: TGCAGTGCTAGGGGACTAGCGGGGGCTGGAACCGGGGAGCTGTTTTTT. As protein: CSARGLAGAGTGELFF.